These 30 T cell receptor beta chains were sequenced from one sample in a study of blood T cells in healthy people across ages. Primers used in a second PCR of about 7 to 12 cycles were a sample-barcoded 5' primer and a J-beta primer mix. TCRdb reanalysed the 5' RACE reads using MiXCR and keeps one entry per CDR3 protein. The sample lists roughly 680,000 distinct CDR3 sequences, over 40% occurring once. The source material was blood. The receptors here all came from an elderly woman in good health.

For this clonotype: A read error may be the cause here, since a much bigger clone is one base away. V usage is TRBV7-2 and J usage is TRBJ2-1; D ambiguous. With the DNA end fitting TRBJ2-7 better, the J assignment may be wrong. CDR3 size: 14 residues. Germline loops: CDR1 SGHTA, CDR2 FQGNSA. Here the CDR3 reads CASSLAMGNNEQYF. In DNA, the CDR3 is TGTGCCAGCAGCTTAGCGATGGGCAACAATGAGCAGTACTTC.

This clonotype has ten or more counts. The V and J genes are TRBV9 and TRBJ2-1; 14 bases align to TRBD2. The CDR3 runs to 19 residues. Looked up from germline, CDR1 is SGDLS and CDR2 is YYNGEE. The V segment lost 0 bases and the J segment 3 bases; nucleotides outside the gene matches: 8. The CDR3 coding sequence is TGTGCCAGCAGCGTAGCTACTTTTGGGACTAGCGGGAGCTACAATGAGCAGTTCTTC. Translation gives CASSVATFGTSGSYNEQFF.

This sequence joins TRBV6-5 and TRBJ2-6; D gene ambiguous. Deletions cut 5 bases from V and 4 bases from J, with 9 bases between. CDR1 and CDR2 from the germline V gene are MNHEY and SVGAGI. This CDR3 contains 14 residues. The CDR3 coding sequence is TGTGCCAGCAGTCTCGTGGAAGGGGCCAACGTCCTGACTTTC. Its protein is CASSLVEGANVLTF.

The J gene is TRBJ2-3, the V gene TRBV9, with unresolved D. V was shortened by 2 bases and J by 2 bases, with 9 bases between the two germline ends. This CDR3 is built from 14 residues. Germline V CDR1 and CDR2: SGDLS, YYNGEE. CDR3 protein: CASSVWASTDTQYF. In DNA form, the CDR3 reads TGTGCCAGCAGCGTTTGGGCTTCCACAGATACGCAGTATTTT.

The sample holds a few counts of this clonotype. In nucleotides, the CDR3 is TGTGCCAGCAGCGTAGAGGGGCACTCCTACGAGCAGTACTTC. Amino acids: CASSVEGHSYEQYF. This chain links TRBV9 with TRBJ2-7, with TRBD1 as a possible D gene (5 bases). The germline V gene has CDR1 SGDLS and CDR2 YYNGEE. V shed 0 bases and J shed 0 bases, with 7 bases lying between them. The CDR3 loop spans 14 amino acids.

This clonotype was seen more than once but under ten times. This chain connects TRBV20-1 to TRBJ2-1; 8 bases are shared with TRBD2. Germline CDR1 and CDR2: DFQATT and SNEGSKA (reference sequence). The CDR3 covers 15 residues. With V trimmed by 5 bases and J by 9 bases, 15 bases remained unmatched. CDR3 residues: CSAPEGLETVGEQFF. CDR3 in DNA: TGCAGTGCTCCCGAGGGACTAGAGACGGTTGGTGAGCAGTTCTTC.

This clonotype was counted many times. The rearrangement joins TRBV6-6 to TRBJ1-4; D is perhaps TRBD1 (5 bases). The germline CDR1 and CDR2 sequences are MNHNY and SVGAGI (reference sequence). The CDR3 spans 16 residues. V shed 4 bases and J shed 5 bases, with 17 bases lying between them. Here the CDR3 DNA reads TGTGCCAGCAGTTCCCGCGAGGTGGGACGGAATGAAAAACTGTTTTTT. Amino acid sequence: CASSSREVGRNEKLFF.

In this sample, this clonotype turned up a few times. This chain joins TRBV12-3 or TRBV12-4 and TRBJ2-7; 7 bases map to TRBD2. The CDR3 loop spans 15 amino acids. V shed 5 bases, J shed 3 bases, and the junction held 10 bases outside the gene matches. The CDR3 sequence is CASSPSGGPLYEQYF. CDR3 nucleotides: TGTGCCAGCAGTCCTAGCGGAGGGCCCCTCTACGAGCAGTACTTC.

The chain recombines TRBV12-3 or TRBV12-4 with TRBJ2-2, with 9 bases identical to TRBD2. V shed 6 bases, J shed 1 base, and the junction held 3 bases outside the gene matches. The CDR3 totals 15 residues. The CDR3 coding sequence is TGTGCCAGCAGCTCAGCGGGGGGGAACACCGGGGAGCTGTTTTTT. This codes for CASSSAGGNTGELFF.

Of note for this clonotype: An end of the junction differs from the germline gene, which may be a read error. The chain links TRBV27 to TRBJ2-7; maybe TRBD1 (6 bases). Germline V gene sequence: CDR1 MNHEY, CDR2 SMNVEV (reference sequence). This CDR3 has 14 residues. The CDR3 coding sequence is TGTGCCAGCAGTCCACCGGGACAAAACTACAAGCAGTACTTC. The encoded protein is CASSPPGQNYKQYF.

This chain joins TRBV7-2 and TRBJ2-7; D may be TRBD2 (5 bases). Between the trimmed V and J ends, which lost 2 bases and 2 bases, there was a span of 16 bases. The germline CDR1 and CDR2 sequences are SGHTA and FQGNSA. The CDR3 runs 16 residues. The CDR3 nucleotides are TGTGCCAGCAGCTTAAACGTTGTAACTAGTACCTACGAGCAGTACTTC. This translates into CASSLNVVTSTYEQYF.

J is TRBJ2-7 and V is TRBV30; D remains unclear. The J call could be wrong; TRBJ2-5 is a better fit for the DNA end. Germline V CDR1 and CDR2: GTSNPN, SVGIG (reference sequence). This CDR3 is built from 10 residues. CDR3 in amino acids: CAWKVETQYF. Here the CDR3 DNA reads TGTGCCTGGAAAGTCGAGACCCAGTACTTC.

This clonotype was recorded a few times. The genes are TRBV30 and TRBJ1-1, with 8 positions matching TRBD1. The germline V gene has CDR1 GTSNPN and CDR2 SVGIG (reference sequence). This CDR3 is 15 amino acids long. The V gene end was trimmed by 3 bases and the J gene end by 7 bases; junction bases not matched to a gene: 13. The CDR3 here is CAWRRQDRVQSEAFF. CDR3 in DNA: TGTGCCTGGAGAAGACAGGACAGGGTACAGAGTGAAGCTTTCTTT.

In the case of this clonotype: This sequence may be a read error, since a much larger clone differs from it by one base. This chain uses TRBV5-6 with TRBJ2-5; D uncertain. This CDR3 is 13 amino acids long. Trimming removed 4 bases from V and 4 bases from J, with 11 bases in between. Germline V CDR1 and CDR2: SGHDT, YYEEEE. The CDR3 sequence: CASSVWSRETQYF. In DNA form, the CDR3 reads TGTGCCAGCAGCGTGTGGAGCAGAGAGACCCAGTACTTC.

This clonotype appeared many times. The rearrangement joins TRBV11-1 to TRBJ2-3; 11 bases fit TRBD2. V lost 4 bases, J lost 2 bases, and 8 bases stayed unmatched. The CDR3 runs to 17 residues. Germline V gene sequence: CDR1 SGHAT, CDR2 FQDESV (reference sequence). The CDR3 here is CASSSEAGLADTDTQYF. In DNA, the CDR3 is TGTGCCAGCAGCTCAGAGGCGGGACTAGCGGACACAGATACGCAGTATTTT.

Worth noting for this clonotype: A much bigger clone sits one base away, suggesting this may be a read error. The rearrangement links TRBV7-3 to TRBJ2-3; D perhaps matches TRBD2 (5 bases). The V gene's germline CDR1 is SGHTA and CDR2 FQGTGA. V dropped 4 bases and J dropped 2 bases, with 13 bases sitting between them. This CDR3 has 15 amino acids. In DNA form, the CDR3 reads TGTGCCAGCAGCTATGGACCGACTAACACAGATACGCAGTATTTT. Translating it yields CASSYGPTNTDTQYF.

The V gene is TRBV5-1, the J gene TRBJ2-5, with D uncertain. V was pared by 1 base and J by 2 bases, with 9 bases between. Germline assignment: CDR1 SGHRS and CDR2 YFSETQ. The CDR3 spans 14 residues. The CDR3 reads CASSLSPLQETQYF. CDR3 coding DNA: TGCGCCAGCAGCTTGTCCCCACTACAAGAGACCCAGTACTTC.

This clonotype was seen at least ten times. The gene calls are TRBV20-1 and TRBJ2-1; D call uncertain. Germline loops: CDR1 DFQATT, CDR2 SNEGSKA (reference sequence). Deletions cut 4 bases from V and 0 bases from J, with 4 bases between. The CDR3 runs 12 residues. The CDR3 nucleotides read TGCAGTGCTACCCTCTCCTACAATGAGCAGTTCTTC. Encoded protein: CSATLSYNEQFF.

The chain recombines TRBV7-8 with TRBJ1-1; 10 bases agree with TRBD1. Trimming removed 5 bases from V and 4 bases from J; junction bases left unmatched: 7. Germline assignment: CDR1 SGHVS and CDR2 FQNEAQ. The CDR3 is 15 amino acids. CDR3 sequence: CASSLDRGPGTEAFF. The CDR3 coding sequence is TGTGCCAGCAGCCTTGACAGGGGGCCGGGCACTGAAGCTTTCTTT.

CDR3 residues: CSVAVAGHYEQYF. CDR3 bases: TGCAGCGTTGCGGTAGCGGGGCACTACGAGCAGTACTTC. The J gene is TRBJ2-5, the V gene TRBV29-1; 8 nucleotides align to TRBD2. With the DNA end fitting TRBJ2-7 better, the J assignment may be wrong. This CDR3 comprises 13 residues. CDR1 is SQVTM, CDR2 ANQGSEA, per germline.

Turning to this clonotype: Possible read error: a much larger clone is one base away. This chain connects TRBV2 to TRBJ2-7; D unresolved. The germline V gene has CDR1 SNHLY and CDR2 FYNNEI. This CDR3 spans 13 amino acids. Trimming pared 1 base from V and 2 bases from J, leaving 6 bases between. The CDR3 loop is CASSEGGAYEQYF. The DNA of the CDR3 is TGTGCCAGCAGTGAAGGTGGGGCCTACGAGCAGTACTTC.

This clonotype has just a few counts. The rearrangement joins TRBV18 to TRBJ2-1; D gene ambiguous. V was clipped by 0 bases and J by 5 bases, with 14 bases between them. Germline V CDR1 and CDR2: KGHSH, LQKENI. This CDR3 comprises 16 residues. CDR3 protein: CASSPPGLMSDNEQFF. The CDR3 DNA reads as TGTGCCAGCTCACCACCGGGCCTCATGAGCGACAATGAGCAGTTCTTC.

This clonotype is a singleton in its sample. The V call is TRBV24-1, the J call TRBJ2-3; D remains ambiguous. Germline V gives CDR1 KGHDR, CDR2 SFDVKD. CDR3 length equals 16 residues. Trimming pared 4 bases from V and 0 bases from J, leaving 13 bases between. The CDR3 spells CATSDPFVGSTDTQYF. The CDR3 bases are TGTGCCACCAGTGACCCCTTCGTGGGGAGCACAGATACGCAGTATTTT.

Worth noting for this clonotype: This clone may be a read error of a much larger clone one base away. J is TRBJ2-1 and V is TRBV29-1; D is undetermined. CDR3 size: 12 residues. V lost 4 bases, J lost 9 bases, and 13 bases lay in between. Germline V CDR1 and CDR2: SQVTM, ANQGSEA. CDR3 loop: CSVGGVVSEQFF. CDR3 sequence (DNA): TGCAGCGTTGGAGGAGTAGTTAGTGAGCAGTTCTTC.

V usage is TRBV9 and J usage is TRBJ2-7; 8 bases are a match to TRBD1. The trim removed 2 bases at V and 3 bases at J, leaving 7 bases unmatched. The germline V gene has CDR1 SGDLS and CDR2 YYNGEE. The length of the CDR3 is 15 residues. DNA for the CDR3: TGTGCCAGCAGCGTGGGAAGGACAGGGCTCTACGAGCAGTACTTC. Translating it yields CASSVGRTGLYEQYF.

A few counts support this clonotype. The chain is built from TRBV19 and TRBJ1-1; D not resolved. Germline lookup yields CDR1 LNHDA and CDR2 SQIVND (reference sequence). Trimming stripped 5 bases from V and 1 base from J, with 11 bases between. This CDR3 contains 14 residues. CDR3 region: CASSPRTANTEAFF. CDR3 DNA: TGTGCCAGTAGTCCGCGGACGGCGAACACTGAAGCTTTCTTT.

This clonotype was observed a handful of times. The J gene is TRBJ2-5, the V gene TRBV28; D uncertain. The CDR3 totals 14 residues. Per germline, CDR1 MDHEN and CDR2 SYDVKM. The V gene lost 6 bases and the J gene lost 7 bases, with 18 bases spanning the gap. CDR3 protein: CASRSPGPPTTQYF. Written as DNA, the CDR3 is TGTGCCAGCAGAAGTCCGGGCCCACCGACGACCCAGTACTTC.

This clonotype was recorded many times. The chain has TRBV12-3 or TRBV12-4 and TRBJ2-5; D not resolved. The CDR3 contains 12 residues. V lost 8 bases, J lost 4 bases, and 11 bases lay in between. The CDR3 nucleotides read TGTGCCAGCTCCTCTCCCGGAGAGACCCAGTACTTC. Its translation: CASSSPGETQYF.

This clonotype was seen many times. The J gene is TRBJ2-1, the V gene TRBV12-3 or TRBV12-4; D is perhaps TRBD2 (5 bases). Trimming cost V 2 bases and J 4 bases, with 9 bases left between them. The CDR3 is 14 amino acids. The CDR3 DNA follows: TGTGCCAGCAGTTTACCCCCGGGGTACAATGAGCAGTTCTTC. Protein product: CASSLPPGYNEQFF.

This clonotype has a count of ten or more. The chain couples TRBV27 to TRBJ2-3; no definite D call. Germline CDR1 is MNHEY and CDR2 is SMNVEV (reference sequence). The CDR3 runs to 9 residues. The CDR3 DNA sequence: TGTGCACTCGGAGATACGCAGTATTTT. It specifies CALGDTQYF.